This passage covers 16 T cell receptor beta chains from one sample sequenced in a study of cytomegalovirus exposure and HLA in healthy donors. Amplification used 60 Vbeta primers and 13 Jbeta primers. TCRdb's table, derived via immunoSEQ multiplex PCR, lists solely in-frame clones and lacks some. This sample yields roughly 130,000 clones, of which just over 65% are seen a single time; approximately 1.4% belongs to the top ten. Input material: PBMCs. These receptors were taken from a man aged 18-30 years in good health and CMV-seronegative.

This chain connects TRBV18 to TRBJ2-5; 9 bases are shared with TRBD1. Losses at the gene ends were 1 base for V and 5 bases for J; bases not matched to a gene: 5. Germline V gives CDR1 KGHSH, CDR2 LQKENI. This CDR3 spans 15 amino acids. The CDR3: CASSPLGQGRETQYF. As DNA, the CDR3 is TGTGCCAGCTCACCACTGGGACAGGGTCGCGAGACCCAGTACTTC. The whole variable domain, remainder taken from reference TRBV18 and TRBJ2-5, is NAGVMQNPRHLVRRRGQEARLRCSPMKGHSHVYWYRQLPEEGLKFMVYLQKENIIDESGMPKERFSAEFPKEGPSILRIQQVVRGDSAAYFCASSPLGQGRETQYFGPGTRLLVL.

In its sample, this clone was seen a few times. The chain joins TRBV28 to TRBJ1-2; a possible D gene is TRBD1 (5 bases). The CDR3 is 13 residues long. Germline values: CDR1 MDHEN, CDR2 SYDVKM. The V gene lost 1 base and the J gene lost 7 bases, with 10 bases spanning the gap. The CDR3: CASSLLVGLGYTF. CDR3 coding DNA: TGTGCCAGCAGTTTATTGGTGGGGCTTGGCTACACCTTC.

The gene calls are TRBV29-1 and TRBJ1-2; 11 nucleotides line up with TRBD1. Germline V lookup: CDR1 SQVTM, CDR2 ANQGSEA. The CDR3 totals 12 residues. The V segment lost 7 bases and the J segment 8 bases; nucleotides outside the gene matches: 6. The CDR3 spells CSGLDRGQGYTF. The CDR3 DNA is TGCAGCGGGTTGGACAGGGGGCAAGGCTACACCTTC.

The V gene is TRBV7-8, the J gene TRBJ1-2; D gene uncertain. Germline CDR1 reads SGHVS; CDR2 reads FQNEAQ. Trimming took 1 base from V and 5 from J, leaving 20 bases between them. The CDR3 extends over 17 amino acids. The DNA for the CDR3 is TGTGCCAGCAGCTTAGTCGGGGTCGGAGGATCGACATATGGCTACACCTTC. Translated, it gives CASSLVGVGGSTYGYTF.

This clone was seen only once. The rearrangement joins TRBV19 to TRBJ1-4; tentatively, D is TRBD1 (5 bases). V was clipped by 3 bases and J by 7 bases, with 12 bases between them. CDR3 length: 14 residues. Germline V gene lookup returns CDR1 LNHDA and CDR2 SQIVND (reference sequence). CDR3 sequence reads: CASSMTAGGEKLFF. The DNA of the CDR3 is TGTGCCAGTAGTATGACAGCCGGCGGTGAAAAACTGTTTTTT.

This clone came up a few times. The genes are TRBV19 and TRBJ1-4, with D maybe TRBD1 (6 bases). This CDR3 has 13 residues. Between the trimmed V and J ends, which lost 7 bases and 4 bases, there was a span of 10 bases. Germline V gene data show CDR1 as LNHDA and CDR2 as SQIVND (reference sequence). The CDR3 bases are TGTGCCAGTAAAACAGGGATTAATGAAAAACTGTTTTTT. It translates to CASKTGINEKLFF.

The V and J genes are TRBV29-1 and TRBJ1-1, with unresolved D. Germline V gene sequence: CDR1 SQVTM, CDR2 ANQGSEA. Trimming pared 5 bases from V and 3 bases from J, leaving 7 bases between. This CDR3 spans 11 amino acids. The CDR3 nucleotides read TGCAGCGTTTTTCTATACACTGAAGCTTTCTTT. Its translation is CSVFLYTEAFF.

The gene calls are TRBV28 and TRBJ2-1; TRBD1 agrees at 12 bases. V shed 1 base, J shed 6 bases, and the junction held 4 bases outside the gene matches. The CDR3 loop spans 16 amino acids. Germline lookup yields CDR1 MDHEN and CDR2 SYDVKM. CDR3 amino acids: CASSLFGTGGINEQFF. The CDR3 DNA is TGTGCCAGCAGTTTATTTGGGACAGGGGGCATCAATGAGCAGTTCTTC.

The CDR3 loop reads CASSVEGVQGTEAFF. Written as DNA, the CDR3 is TGTGCCAGCAGCGTCGAAGGGGTTCAGGGCACTGAAGCTTTCTTT. The chain carries TRBV9 and TRBJ1-1, with D possibly TRBD1 on 5 matching bases. V was trimmed by 2 bases and J by 4 bases, leaving 15 bases between them. CDR3 length: 15 residues. Per germline, CDR1 SGDLS and CDR2 YYNGEE.

The genes are TRBV7-2 and TRBJ1-5; 7 bases agree with TRBD1. The germline V gene has CDR1 SGHTA and CDR2 FQGNSA. The V gene end was trimmed by 1 base and the J gene end by 1 base; junction bases not matched to a gene: 4. This CDR3 is 16 amino acids long. The CDR3: CASSLVSGGSNQPQHF. The CDR3 region has the DNA TGTGCCAGCAGCTTAGTTTCAGGGGGGAGCAATCAGCCCCAGCATTTT. Filled out from reference TRBV7-2 and TRBJ1-5, the complete variable domain reads GAGVSQSPSNKVTEKGKDVELRCDPISGHTALYWYRQSLGQGLEFLIYFQGNSAPDKSGLPSDRFSAERTGGSVSTLTIQRTQQEDSAVYLCASSLVSGGSNQPQHFGDGTRLSIL.

CDR3 protein: CASSVVGSGGHGDEQFF. Written as DNA, the CDR3 is TGTGCCAGCAGCGTAGTTGGTAGCGGGGGCCATGGGGATGAGCAGTTCTTC. V and J are TRBV9 and TRBJ2-1; 9 nucleotides line up with TRBD2. CDR1 SGDLS and CDR2 YYNGEE come from the germline V gene. J gave up 8 bases and V 0 bases, and 12 bases lay outside the gene matches. The CDR3 contains 17 residues.

The CDR3 sequence is CASTGREGLDTQYF. The CDR3 bases are TGTGCCAGCACCGGGCGGGAGGGCTTGGATACGCAGTATTTT. The rearrangement links TRBV9 to TRBJ2-3, with 9 bases fitting TRBD2. Germline trimming cut 6 bases from V and 6 bases from J; bases unmatched to any gene: 8. Germline CDR1 SGDLS, CDR2 YYNGEE. This CDR3 has 14 amino acids.

This clone was recorded a few times. The CDR3 is CASSFGQTYEQYF. CDR3 sequence (DNA): TGTGCCAGCAGTTTTGGGCAGACCTACGAGCAGTACTTC. V is TRBV6-5 and J is TRBJ2-7; D gene uncertain. V was pared by 4 bases and J by 2 bases, with 9 bases between. CDR3 length equals 13 residues. The germline CDR1 and CDR2 sequences are MNHEY and SVGAGI.

The rearrangement links TRBV9 to TRBJ2-1; 8 nucleotides match TRBD2. Losses at the gene ends were 8 bases for V and 9 bases for J; bases not matched to a gene: 13. The CDR3 sequence is 14 residues long. The germline V gene has CDR1 SGDLS and CDR2 YYNGEE. CDR3 bases: TGTGCCAGTACCCTGGGCGGGGGGCCAGGTGAGCAGTTCTTC. The encoded protein is CASTLGGGPGEQFF.

The chain is built from TRBV6-5 and TRBJ1-1; D gene ambiguous. This CDR3 region has 13 residues. The V gene's germline CDR1 is MNHEY and CDR2 SVGAGI. V was cut by 6 bases and J by 4 bases, with 12 bases left in between. The CDR3 loop is CASSPGKATEAFF. CDR3 bases: TGTGCCAGCAGCCCAGGAAAGGCCACTGAAGCTTTCTTT.

This clone was seen a handful of times. The chain has TRBV5-1 and TRBJ2-7; 14 bases are shared with TRBD2. CDR1 SGHRS and CDR2 YFSETQ come from the germline V gene. V trimming: 5 bases; J trimming: 0 bases; junction bases outside the gene matches: 7. The CDR3 runs to 17 residues. CDR3: CASRGLAGDLGSYEQYF. Written as DNA, the CDR3 is TGCGCCAGCAGGGGACTAGCGGGAGACTTAGGCTCCTACGAGCAGTACTTC.